The T cell receptor beta chain under discussion was sequenced for a study of T cells expressing NK-cell markers. Study-wide results and limits: The CD3+CD56-NKG2C+ fraction was also led by these clonotypes in several donors.

With respect to this clonotype: Its specificity is unknown.

TCRdb reworked the 5' RACE reads into one entry per CDR3 protein, no DNA. The specimen's table records 120,000 to 150,000 distinct CDR3 sequences. The CDR3 consists of 12 residues. The sample comprised blood T cells: a sorted CD56 or NKG2C T cell subset, CD4+ or CD8+ T cells, or bulk PBMC T cells (not recorded which). The TCR sequence derives from a man aged 18 to 29 in good health. The chain links TRBV12-3 or TRBV12-4 to TRBJ1-1. CDR3 amino acids: CASSFYHSEAFF.